This T cell receptor (beta chain) was retrieved from a study of OX40 agonist ivuxolimab in advanced cancers. Whole-study results and caveats: Circulating CD4+ and CD8+ T cells showed clonal expansion by week 6 at 0.1 to 3.0 mg/kg.

Per germline, CDR1 MGHRA and CDR2 YSYEKL. This CDR3 region has 16 residues. Germline trimming cut 1 base from V and 3 bases from J; bases unmatched to any gene: 8. Only in-frame clones appear in the TCRdb table, and some are missing; sequencing was by immunoSEQ multiplex PCR. This table has approximately 31,000 clones, roughly 90% appearing once. Concerning this clone: The antigen is not known.

This TCR was sampled from an adult with an advanced solid tumor such as melanoma, head and neck, liver or kidney cancer. Specimen: CD4+ or CD8+ T cells sorted from blood, collected in a trial of the OX40 agonist ivuxolimab. V and J are TRBV4-1 and TRBJ1-2, with 7 positions matching TRBD1. This CDR3 is CASSQVSGGIDYGYTF. The CDR3, as DNA: TGCGCCAGCAGCCAAGTGTCAGGGGGTATCGACTATGGCTACACCTTC.